Below are 27 T cell receptor beta chains sequenced from a single sample in a study of T-cell reconstitution after alpha-beta-depleted transplantation in children. The authors prepared the TCRbeta library with unique molecular identifiers. Each CDR3 protein gets one entry after TCRdb re-called the PCR reads with MiXCR. The table includes nearly 250,000 distinct CDR3 sequences, roughly 8.2% detected once. Sequenced material: PBMCs, mostly from graft donor cells, taken 180 days after TCRalphabeta/CD19-depleted stem cell transplant. The receptors shown here come from a male patient between 10 and 17 years old who had a stem cell transplant for acute lymphoblastic leukemia, so the T cells may come from the graft donor.

This clonotype was seen more than once but under ten times. The J gene is TRBJ2-5, the V gene TRBV13; D possibly corresponds to TRBD2 (5 bases). The CDR3 length is 12 residues. Per the germline V gene, CDR1 is PRHDT and CDR2 is FYEKMQ (reference sequence). V was cut by 6 bases and J by 9 bases, with 14 bases left in between. CDR3 nucleotides: TGTGCCAGCAGTGGAGGACCCTGGGCCCAGTACTTC. Its translation: CASSGGPWAQYF.

Ten or more counts support this clonotype. The chain carries TRBV7-9 and TRBJ2-7; tentative D call: TRBD1 (6 bases). V lost 1 base, J lost 5 bases, and 12 bases lay in between. CDR3 length equals 14 residues. The V gene's germline CDR1 is SEHNR and CDR2 FQNEAQ (reference sequence). Here the CDR3 reads CASSLVQGNDEQYF. In nucleotides, the CDR3 is TGTGCCAGCAGCTTAGTGCAGGGGAATGACGAGCAGTACTTC.

This clonotype came up many times. The V call is TRBV6-5, the J call TRBJ2-5; no firm D call. V lost 3 bases and J lost 2, with 10 bases in between. The germline V gene has CDR1 MNHEY and CDR2 SVGAGI. CDR3 size: 14 residues. CDR3 residues: CASSYSVSQETQYF. The CDR3 DNA reads TGTGCCAGCAGTTATAGTGTCAGTCAAGAGACCCAGTACTTC.

There are many counts of this clonotype. The chain employs TRBV28 and TRBJ1-2, with TRBD1 matching over 7 bases. The germline V gene encodes CDR1 MDHEN and CDR2 SYDVKM. V was clipped by 5 bases and J by 5 bases; unmatched bases: 11. The CDR3 loop spans 15 amino acids. CDR3: CASSAGGTVKYGYTF. The DNA for the CDR3 is TGTGCCAGCAGTGCCGGGGGGACAGTTAAATATGGCTACACCTTC.

This clonotype has ten or more counts. The rearrangement links TRBV20-1 to TRBJ2-4; the D is unclear. The V gene's germline CDR1 is DFQATT and CDR2 SNEGSKA (reference sequence). With 5 bases removed from V and 0 bases from J, the gap between germline ends came to 11 bases. The CDR3 contains 14 residues. The CDR3, as DNA: TGCAGTGCTCCCCCAGCAGGAGCCAAAAACATTCAGTACTTC. Its translation is CSAPPAGAKNIQYF.

This clonotype was detected many times. The J gene is TRBJ2-1, the V gene TRBV7-8; TRBD2 is a possible D gene (7 bases). This CDR3 region has 16 residues. V lost 1 base and J lost 4, with 14 bases in between. CDR1 is SGHVS, CDR2 FQNEAQ, per germline. CDR3 amino acids: CASSLDRGGPYNEQFF. The CDR3 DNA is TGTGCCAGCAGCTTAGATAGGGGGGGACCGTACAATGAGCAGTTCTTC.

This clonotype occurred many times. The CDR3 DNA sequence: TGTGCCAGCAGCTCCTCGACTAGCGGGGGAGCGTACGAGCAGTACTTC. Its protein is CASSSSTSGGAYEQYF. The chain combines TRBV7-2 with TRBJ2-7; 12 nucleotides line up with TRBD2. Germline assignment: CDR1 SGHTA and CDR2 FQGNSA. Trimming took 4 bases from V and 4 from J; bases not matched to a gene: 8. The CDR3 is 16 residues long.

Regarding this clonotype: Being one base from a much bigger clone, this may be a read error. The chain links TRBV20-1 to TRBJ2-2; tentatively, D is TRBD1 (5 bases). CDR1 and CDR2 from the germline V gene are DFQATT and SNEGSKA (reference sequence). The CDR3 totals 14 residues. CDR3 residues: CSSSGQLNTGELFF. The CDR3, as DNA: TGCAGTTCTAGTGGACAACTGAACACCGGGGAGCTGTTTTTT.

This clonotype was seen at least ten times. V is TRBV9 and J is TRBJ2-6; D is undetermined. Germline CDR1 reads SGDLS; CDR2 reads YYNGEE. The CDR3 has 13 residues. Deletions cut 3 bases from V and 2 bases from J, with 3 bases between. The CDR3 DNA is TGTGCCAGCAGCGCCACTGGGGCCAACGTCCTGACTTTC. Translation gives CASSATGANVLTF. The full variable domain, rest sourced from reference TRBV9 and TRBJ2-6, is DSGVTQTPKHLITATGQRVTLRCSPRSGDLSVYWYQQSLDQGLQFLIQYYNGEERAKGNILERFSAQQFPDLHSELNLSSLELGDSALYFCASSATGANVLTFGAGSRLTVL.

This clonotype occurred many times. The J gene is TRBJ1-1, the V gene TRBV12-3 or TRBV12-4, with TRBD1 identical over 7 bases. J was trimmed by 6 bases and V by 6 bases; bases with no gene match: 4. The length of the CDR3 is 12 residues. The CDR3 DNA follows: TGTGCCAGCAGCGGACAGGTTGCTGAAGCTTTCTTT. Its translation is CASSGQVAEAFF.

This clonotype was found many times. This chain links TRBV10-3 with TRBJ2-7; no reliable D call. This CDR3 is built from 14 residues. Germline V gives CDR1 ENHRY, CDR2 SYGVKD. The ends were cut back, 2 bases at V and 0 bases at J, with 8 bases in the middle. The CDR3 reads CAISERLSSYEQYF. CDR3 nucleotides: TGTGCCATCAGTGAGCGGTTAAGCTCCTACGAGCAGTACTTC.

This clonotype was counted many times. V and J are TRBV12-3 or TRBV12-4 and TRBJ2-1; 10 nucleotides match TRBD2. The trim removed 3 bases at V and 8 bases at J, leaving 7 bases unmatched. The CDR3 runs 15 residues. The CDR3 sequence: CASSFVAGGTHEQFF. The CDR3, as DNA: TGTGCCAGCAGTTTTGTAGCGGGGGGTACCCATGAGCAGTTCTTC.

Concerning this clonotype itself: Possible read error: a much larger clone is one base away. This chain connects TRBV5-1 to TRBJ2-7, with D perhaps TRBD2 (6 bases). The CDR3 is made up of 15 amino acids. Germline CDR1 SGHRS, CDR2 YFSETQ. Trimming removed 3 bases from V and 3 bases from J, with 16 bases in between. For the CDR3, the DNA is TGCGCCAGCAGCTGTGGGATGACTAGAAACTACGAGCAGTACTTC. This codes for CASSCGMTRNYEQYF.

Of note for this clonotype: A read error is possible here, since a much larger clone lies one base away. The chain is built from TRBV10-1 and TRBJ2-7; D is perhaps TRBD2 (6 bases). Germline V gene lookup returns CDR1 WNHNN and CDR2 SYGVQD (reference sequence). With 2 bases removed from V and 11 bases from J, the gap between germline ends came to 13 bases. The CDR3 length is 12 residues. The DNA of the CDR3 is TGCGCCAGCAGTGAGATTTCGGGGGAGGAGTACTTC. Amino acid sequence: CASSEISGEEYF.

In this sample, this clonotype turned up many times. The chain joins TRBV7-3 to TRBJ2-3, with D possibly TRBD1 on 6 matching bases. CDR1 is SGHTA, CDR2 FQGTGA, per germline. This CDR3 region has 15 residues. The V end lost 5 bases, the J end lost 2 bases, and 14 bases lay between the germline ends. CDR3: CASSLQQGSTDTQYF. CDR3 DNA: TGTGCCAGCAGCCTCCAACAGGGCTCCACAGATACGCAGTATTTT.

The table lists this clonotype with many counts. V gene TRBV11-2 combines with J gene TRBJ1-5, with 9 nucleotides matching TRBD1. This CDR3 comprises 18 residues. V shed 0 bases and J 0 bases; nucleotides not matched to a gene: 6. Per germline, CDR1 SGHAT and CDR2 FQNNGV. The CDR3 region is CASSLEGTGSYSNQPQHF. For the CDR3, the DNA is TGTGCCAGCAGCTTAGAGGGGACAGGGTCCTATAGCAATCAGCCCCAGCATTTT.

This clonotype was counted ten times or more. This chain uses TRBV24-1 with TRBJ2-7, with D perhaps matching TRBD1 or TRBD2 (5 bases each). Trimming removed 4 bases from V and 1 base from J, with 16 bases in between. This CDR3 has 16 amino acids. Per the germline V gene, CDR1 is KGHDR and CDR2 is SFDVKD. CDR3 loop: CATSEWDPRVSYEQYF. In nucleotides, the CDR3 is TGTGCCACCAGTGAGTGGGACCCGAGGGTATCCTACGAGCAGTACTTC.

This clonotype has at least ten counts. The CDR3 is CASSVNRGYNEQFF. CDR3 DNA: TGTGCCAGCAGCGTAAACAGGGGATACAATGAGCAGTTCTTC. The rearrangement joins TRBV11-3 to TRBJ2-1; 7 bases agree with TRBD1. Trimming at V came to 5 bases and at J to 4 bases, leaving 5 bases not matched to a gene. The CDR3 has 14 residues. Per the germline V gene, CDR1 is SGHNT and CDR2 is YENEEA. Based on the CDR3 plus reference TRBV11-3 and TRBJ2-1, the full variable domain is EAGVVQSPRYKIIEKKQPVAFWCNPISGHNTLYWYLQNLGQGPELLIRYENEEAVDDSQLPKDRFSAERLKGVDSTLKIQPAELGDSAVYLCASSVNRGYNEQFFGPGTRLTVL.

This clonotype was counted many times. The chain recombines TRBV29-1 with TRBJ1-1, with D possibly TRBD1 on 6 matching bases. This CDR3 has 11 amino acids. Germline CDR1 and CDR2: SQVTM and ANQGSEA. V was cut by 4 bases and J by 6 bases, with 9 bases left in between. In DNA form, the CDR3 reads TGCAGCGTTGTAGGGGGAGCTGAAGCTTTCTTT. This gives the protein CSVVGGAEAFF.

This clonotype has a handful of counts. The genes are TRBV27 and TRBJ2-2; D may be TRBD1 (5 bases). V dropped 7 bases and J dropped 1 base, with 16 bases sitting between them. Germline assignment: CDR1 MNHEY and CDR2 SMNVEV (reference sequence). CDR3 length: 16 residues. This chain's CDR3 is CASTIWTPMNTGELFF. CDR3 DNA: TGTGCCAGCACCATATGGACACCCATGAACACCGGGGAGCTGTTTTTT.

This clonotype was seen repeatedly, ten times or more. The chain couples TRBV27 to TRBJ1-5; D gene uncertain. V was pared by 2 bases and J by 12 bases, with 14 bases between. The length of the CDR3 is 13 residues. From germline, CDR1 is MNHEY and CDR2 SMNVEV (reference sequence). This CDR3 reads CASSLRYAGDQHF. In nucleotides, the CDR3 is TGTGCCAGCAGTTTAAGGTATGCTGGGGACCAGCATTTT.

With regard to this clonotype: Germline is not matched at one junction end, which may reflect a read error. J is TRBJ2-1 and V is TRBV2; 7 nucleotides line up with TRBD1. This CDR3 region has 14 residues. The germline gives CDR1 SNHLY, CDR2 FYNNEI. The chain's CDR3 is CASRAGGSYNDQFF. CDR3 coding DNA: TGTGCCAGCAGGGCAGGGGGTTCCTACAATGACCAGTTCTTC.

This clonotype was seen repeatedly, ten times or more. V is TRBV20-1 and J is TRBJ1-3; no reliable D call. This CDR3 contains 14 residues. Germline CDR1 reads DFQATT; CDR2 reads SNEGSKA (reference sequence). The germline V and J ends were trimmed by 0 bases and 3 bases, with 9 bases remaining between them. DNA of the CDR3: TGCAGTGCTAGAGATTCGGCAGGTGGAAACACCATATATTTT. This encodes CSARDSAGGNTIYF.

This clonotype came up many times. The V gene is TRBV10-3, the J gene TRBJ2-5; either TRBD1 or TRBD2 may fit D (5 bases each). V lost 3 bases to trimming and J lost 3 bases, with 17 bases between them. Germline CDR1 and CDR2: ENHRY and SYGVKD. The CDR3 spans 16 residues. The CDR3 loop reads CAISEAARRGEETQYF. DNA of the CDR3: TGTGCCATCAGTGAAGCGGCCAGGAGAGGGGAAGAGACCCAGTACTTC.

This clonotype was picked up many times. The chain combines TRBV28 with TRBJ2-7; 7 bases line up with TRBD1. This CDR3 has 14 residues. J lost 3 bases, V lost 8 bases, and 10 bases had no gene match. The germline gives CDR1 MDHEN, CDR2 SYDVKM. The DNA of the CDR3 is TGTGCCAGCCGACGACAGGGAGAGTACTACGAGCAGTACTTC. Translated, it gives CASRRQGEYYEQYF.

This clonotype showed up many times. This chain uses TRBV27 with TRBJ2-7; weak D call: TRBD1 (5 bases). The CDR3 spans 13 residues. The germline V gene encodes CDR1 MNHEY and CDR2 SMNVEV (reference sequence). The V end was cut by 6 bases, the J end by 6 bases, with 15 bases between. The CDR3 region is CASRGAGSPEQYF. The CDR3 DNA reads TGTGCCAGCAGAGGGGCTGGCTCCCCCGAGCAGTACTTC.

There are many counts of this clonotype. This sequence joins TRBV4-3 and TRBJ2-5; D is unresolved. Germline V gene data show CDR1 as LGHNA and CDR2 as YSLEER. The CDR3 spans 14 residues. The V and J ends lost 0 bases and 1 base respectively, with 6 bases between them. The CDR3 protein is CASSQDLFQETQYF. The CDR3 DNA sequence: TGCGCCAGCAGCCAAGACTTGTTCCAAGAGACCCAGTACTTC.